The clone carrying this T cell receptor (beta chain) was detected a few times. The data belong to a study of T cells in Graves' hyperthyroidism and ophthalmopathy. The CDR3 has 15 residues. The germline CDR1 and CDR2 sequences are SGHAT and FQNNGV. Trimming pared 0 bases from V and 2 bases from J, leaving 10 bases between. Authors of the study amplified TCR beta CDR3 regions from RNA transcripts. First-round RT-PCR targeting the TCR CDR3 was performed with the HTBI primer set. Each CDR3 protein gets one entry after TCRdb re-called the multiplex PCR reads with MiXCR. The sample consists of hundreds of thousands of distinct CDR3 sequences, approximately 15% of them appearing once.

The chain uses TRBV11-2 and TRBJ2-5; D not certain. The origin of this receptor is a woman aged 18-35 years with Graves' hyperthyroidism. Sequenced: blood. The CDR3 is CASSLEIGPQETQYF. The CDR3 nucleotides read TGTGCCAGCAGCTTAGAAATAGGGCCTCAAGAGACCCAGTACTTC.